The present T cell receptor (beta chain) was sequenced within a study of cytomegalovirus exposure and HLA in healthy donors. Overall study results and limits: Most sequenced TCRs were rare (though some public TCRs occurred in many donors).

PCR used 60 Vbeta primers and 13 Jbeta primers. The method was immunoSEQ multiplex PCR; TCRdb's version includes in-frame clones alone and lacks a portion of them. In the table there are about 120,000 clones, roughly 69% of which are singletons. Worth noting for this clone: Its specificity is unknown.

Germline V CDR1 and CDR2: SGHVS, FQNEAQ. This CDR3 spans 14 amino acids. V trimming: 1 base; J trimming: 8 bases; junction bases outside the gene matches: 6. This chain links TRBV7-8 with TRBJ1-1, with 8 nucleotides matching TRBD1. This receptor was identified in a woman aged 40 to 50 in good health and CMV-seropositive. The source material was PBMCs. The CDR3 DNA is TGTGCCAGCAGCTTAGGGACAGGGCTCGGCGAAGCTTTCTTT. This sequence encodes CASSLGTGLGEAFF.